Shown below are 2 T cell receptor beta chains from a single sample sequenced in a study of T cell repertoires in cytomegalovirus infection. TCRdb re-called the reads with MiXCR, one entry per CDR3 protein. The sample records 680,000 or so distinct CDR3 sequences, under 40% being singletons. The specimen sequenced was PBMCs. All receptors derive from a human donor in good health (CMV status not recorded). Some clones in this sample may be carry-over from other donors' samples.

This clonotype was counted many times. The J gene is TRBJ2-1, the V gene TRBV7-8, with 10 nucleotides matching TRBD1. Germline V lookup: CDR1 SGHVS, CDR2 FQNEAQ. The CDR3 is made up of 15 amino acids. Trimming at V came to 4 bases and at J to 8 bases, leaving 8 bases not matched to a gene. The CDR3 sequence: CASSYRDRGADEQFF. CDR3 sequence (DNA): TGTGCCAGCAGCTACCGGGACAGGGGCGCCGATGAGCAGTTCTTC.

J is TRBJ1-5 and V is TRBV7-4; tentative D call: TRBD1 (6 bases). The CDR3 runs 17 residues. The germline gives CDR1 SGHVT, CDR2 SQSDAQ. V lost 3 bases and J 2 bases, leaving 17 bases between the germline ends. This CDR3 is CASSFFGGKLGNQPQHF. The DNA of the CDR3 is TGTGCCAGCAGCTTTTTCGGGGGCAAGTTGGGCAATCAGCCCCAGCATTTT.